This entry lists 22 T cell receptor beta chains sequenced from one sample in a study of Ad26.COV2.S vaccination and SARS-CoV-2 variants. Using immunoSEQ multiplex PCR, the repertoire was profiled, and TCRdb retains in-frame clones only, with some absent. The sample contains some 480,000 clones, around 88% of which appear only once. Treatment described: some 19 received Ad26.COV2.S at low or high dose, single or two shots; about 5 received placebo; per-sample allocation not given. The samples date from day 63 after the first vaccine or placebo injection. Here the sequenced sample was peripheral blood, taken in a trial of Ad26.COV2.S vaccine versus placebo. Receptors originate from a person between 18 and 59 years old who received the Ad26.COV2.S COVID-19 vaccine or a placebo.

The rearrangement joins TRBV4-3 to TRBJ2-7; 10 bases are a match to TRBD2. The CDR3 is 18 residues long. V trimming: 0 bases; J trimming: 5 bases; junction bases outside the gene matches: 13. Germline V CDR1 and CDR2: LGHNA, YSLEER. This CDR3 reads CASSQDFTSGMFWDEQYF. The DNA of the CDR3 is TGCGCCAGCAGCCAAGATTTTACTAGCGGGATGTTTTGGGACGAGCAGTACTTC.

The CDR3, as DNA: TGTGCCAGCAGCTTAGGGGGGGGTCAGCCCCAGCATTTT. Translating it yields CASSLGGGQPQHF. This chain links TRBV7-2 with TRBJ1-5; D possibly corresponds to TRBD1 (5 bases). This CDR3 contains 13 residues. Trimming took 1 base from V and 6 from J, leaving 7 bases between them. Germline-derived CDR1 and CDR2 are SGHTA and FQGNSA.

This chain links TRBV6-1 with TRBJ1-2; TRBD1 is a possible D gene (5 bases). The CDR3 runs to 17 residues. Between the trimmed V and J ends, which lost 4 bases and 8 bases, there was a span of 26 bases. Germline assignment: CDR1 MNHNS and CDR2 SASEGT. In DNA form, the CDR3 reads TGTGCCAGCAGTGCTAACCGGGGCGCCGGCGAAAGAGGAGGCTACACCTTC. It translates to CASSANRGAGERGGYTF.

This clone appeared a few times. The chain is built from TRBV28 and TRBJ1-5, with D unclear. Germline CDR1 reads MDHEN; CDR2 reads SYDVKM. CDR3 length: 14 residues. V was clipped by 5 bases and J by 2 bases, with 10 bases between them. Here the CDR3 reads CASSAGGGNQPQHF. Written as DNA, the CDR3 is TGTGCCAGCAGTGCCGGCGGGGGCAATCAGCCCCAGCATTTT.

V and J are TRBV11-2 and TRBJ2-7; a possible D gene is TRBD2 (5 bases). The CDR3 sequence is 15 residues long. The V gene's germline CDR1 is SGHAT and CDR2 FQNNGV. Trimming pared 5 bases from V and 6 bases from J, leaving 20 bases between. Written as DNA, the CDR3 is TGTGCCAGCAGCCCTACACCAGAGGGTCGGGGCGAGCAGTACTTC. This translates into CASSPTPEGRGEQYF. The whole variable domain, filled in from reference TRBV11-2 and TRBJ2-7, reads EAGVAQSPRYKIIEKRQSVAFWCNPISGHATLYWYQQILGQGPKLLIQFQNNGVVDDSQLPKDRFSAERLKGVDSTLKIQPAKLEDSAVYLCASSPTPEGRGEQYFGPGTRLTVT.

The chain employs TRBV6-6 and TRBJ2-2; the match to TRBD1 covers 11 bases. J was trimmed by 5 bases and V by 6 bases; bases with no gene match: 5. The CDR3 contains 15 residues. Per germline, CDR1 MNHNY and CDR2 SVGAGI (reference sequence). The CDR3 sequence: CASRPGQGVTGELFF. In DNA form, the CDR3 reads TGTGCCAGCAGGCCGGGACAGGGGGTAACCGGGGAGCTGTTTTTT.

The gene calls are TRBV6-2 or TRBV6-3 and TRBJ2-7; tentatively, D is TRBD2 (7 bases). Trimming removed 7 bases at V and 6 bases at J, with 22 bases between. This CDR3 spans 15 amino acids. Germline CDR1 and CDR2: MNHEY and SVGEGT. In DNA, the CDR3 is TGTGCCAGCATCCCTCGGGGGGCAGGTTTGCGCGAGCAGTACTTC. This codes for CASIPRGAGLREQYF.

This chain joins TRBV10-3 and TRBJ2-7; D not certain. The CDR3 is 14 amino acids. V shed 0 bases and J shed 2 bases, with 8 bases lying between them. Germline V gene lookup returns CDR1 ENHRY and CDR2 SYGVKD. The CDR3 nucleotides read TGTGCCATCAGTGAGTCCGCTGGACCCTACGAGCAGTACTTC. It is translated as CAISESAGPYEQYF.

This rearrangement joins TRBV6-5 to TRBJ1-2; perhaps TRBD1 as D (5 bases). The CDR3 is 13 residues long. Germline V gene lookup returns CDR1 MNHEY and CDR2 SVGAGI. Trimming pared 7 bases from V and 4 bases from J, leaving 13 bases between. The CDR3 nucleotides are TGTGCCAGCACCCCAGGGTATCCCTATGGCTACACCTTC. Protein product: CASTPGYPYGYTF.

Worth noting for this clone: The sample has other DNA sequences that encode this CDR3 too. This chain connects TRBV30 to TRBJ1-3; D possibly corresponds to TRBD1 (5 bases). CDR1 is GTSNPN, CDR2 SVGIG, per germline (reference sequence). With 3 bases removed from V and 3 bases from J, the gap between germline ends came to 6 bases. This CDR3 has 12 residues. The CDR3 sequence is CAWSGGGNTIYF. The CDR3 coding sequence is TGTGCCTGGAGCGGGGGTGGAAACACCATATATTTT.

J is TRBJ1-1 and V is TRBV29-1; D might be TRBD1 (6 bases). V dropped 4 bases and J dropped 4 bases, with 13 bases sitting between them. Germline CDR1 reads SQVTM; CDR2 reads ANQGSEA. CDR3 length equals 13 residues. CDR3 DNA: TGCAGCGTTGGGGGTTTCAGGGGCACTGAAGCTTTCTTT. Its protein product is CSVGGFRGTEAFF.

This chain joins TRBV7-3 and TRBJ2-3, with D tentatively TRBD2 (5 bases). Germline CDR1 SGHTA, CDR2 FQGTGA. Trimming took off 5 bases at V and 2 bases at J, with 17 bases between the two ends. This CDR3 contains 16 residues. DNA of the CDR3: TGTGCCAGCAGCCCACTTCCAAAGGGAGCCACAGATACGCAGTATTTT. Its protein product is CASSPLPKGATDTQYF.

This sequence joins TRBV6-2 or TRBV6-3 and TRBJ2-7; D is perhaps TRBD1 (6 bases). Germline CDR1 reads MNHEY; CDR2 reads SVGEGT. V was cut by 5 bases and J by 8 bases, with 13 bases left in between. There are 12 residues in the CDR3. The CDR3 nucleotides are TGTGCCAGCAGTCCCGACAGGTCGAAGCAGTACTTC. Protein sequence: CASSPDRSKQYF.

The V gene is TRBV19, the J gene TRBJ2-1, with 10 bases matching TRBD2. In germline, CDR1 is LNHDA, CDR2 SQIVND (reference sequence). The V gene end was trimmed by 6 bases and the J gene end by 1 base; junction bases not matched to a gene: 6. CDR3 length: 16 residues. This CDR3 is CASSTGLADSYNEQFF. CDR3 nucleotide sequence: TGTGCCAGTAGCACCGGACTAGCGGATTCCTACAATGAGCAGTTCTTC. Together with reference TRBV19 and TRBJ2-1, the CDR3 gives the full variable domain: DGGITQSPKYLFRKEGQNVTLSCEQNLNHDAMYWYRQDPGQGLRLIYYSQIVNDFQKGDIAEGYSVSREKKESFPLTVTSAQKNPTAFYLCASSTGLADSYNEQFFGPGTRLTVL.

The gene calls are TRBV27 and TRBJ1-2; D perhaps matches TRBD1 (6 bases). The CDR3 length is 16 residues. Trimming shortened V by 3 bases and J by 2 bases, and 16 bases separated the two germline ends. The germline V gene has CDR1 MNHEY and CDR2 SMNVEV (reference sequence). The CDR3 coding sequence is TGTGCCAGCAGTTTCGGCGGCGACAGGTTAAACTATGGCTACACCTTC. It is translated as CASSFGGDRLNYGYTF.

The chain carries TRBV5-1 and TRBJ2-2, with TRBD2 matching 7 bases. Germline assignment: CDR1 SGHRS and CDR2 YFSETQ. The CDR3 covers 13 residues. V lost 2 bases and J lost 5; bases outside the gene matches: 0. In DNA form, the CDR3 reads TGCGCCAGCAGCTTCGGGGGGACCGGGGAGCTGTTTTTT. This codes for CASSFGGTGELFF.

The chain is built from TRBV5-4 and TRBJ1-6; D perhaps matches TRBD1 (6 bases). Germline V gives CDR1 SGHNT, CDR2 YYREEE (reference sequence). This CDR3 is built from 15 residues. The V gene lost 2 bases and the J gene lost 10 bases, with 16 bases spanning the gap. In nucleotides, the CDR3 is TGTGCCAGCAGCTTAACAGGGCTGTTTGGGTCACCCCTCCACTTT. This gives the protein CASSLTGLFGSPLHF.

The chain uses TRBV12-2 and TRBJ1-6. TRBV12-2 is noted as a pseudogene. The CDR3 loop spans 16 amino acids. CDR3 coding DNA: TGTGCAAGTCGCGATACCCCTCCGGGCCAAAATTCACCCCTCCACTTT. Translation gives CASRDTPPGQNSPLHF.

The chain uses TRBV29-1 and TRBJ1-1; D gene ambiguous. Germline V lookup: CDR1 SQVTM, CDR2 ANQGSEA. There are 10 residues in the CDR3. V was shortened by 6 bases and J by 2 bases, with 4 bases between the two germline ends. The CDR3 bases are TGCAGCGTCAGAAACACTGAAGCTTTCTTT. Its translation: CSVRNTEAFF. The full variable domain, rest sourced from reference TRBV29-1 and TRBJ1-1, is SAVISQKPSRDICQRGTSLTIQCQVDSQVTMMFWYRQQPGQSLTLIATANQGSEATYESGFVIDKFPISRPNLTFSTLTVSNMSPEDSSIYLCSVRNTEAFFGQGTRLTVV.

The V and J genes are TRBV28 and TRBJ1-5, with D tentatively TRBD1 (6 bases). The V and J ends lost 7 bases and 6 bases respectively, with 19 bases between them. The CDR3 consists of 15 residues. Germline-derived CDR1 and CDR2 are MDHEN and SYDVKM. The CDR3 is CASKPGSAGVQPQHF. DNA for the CDR3: TGTGCCAGCAAACCAGGGTCGGCAGGGGTTCAGCCCCAGCATTTT.

CDR3 loop: CASSLSQGVGYNSPLHF. The CDR3 bases are TGTGCCAGCAGTTTATCGCAGGGAGTGGGCTATAATTCACCCCTCCACTTT. This rearrangement joins TRBV28 to TRBJ1-6; perhaps TRBD1 as D (5 bases). Germline V gives CDR1 MDHEN, CDR2 SYDVKM. The CDR3 totals 17 residues. V lost 1 base to trimming and J lost 3 bases, with 13 bases between them.

This clone occurred a few times. The chain has TRBV3-1 (or the pseudogene TRBV3-2) and TRBJ1-2; 7 bases are a match to TRBD1. This CDR3 has 13 amino acids. V lost 1 base, J lost 8 bases, and 4 bases stayed unmatched. Germline CDR1 and CDR2: LGHDT and YNNKEL (reference sequence). The CDR3 spells CASSQGRGEGYTF. The CDR3 DNA reads as TGTGCCAGCAGCCAAGGCAGGGGGGAAGGCTACACCTTC.